These 23 T cell receptor beta chains were sequenced from one sample in a study of CD4 T cells in relation to SARS-CoV-2 and coronaviruses. Unexposed donor CD4+ T cells date from about 2010-2019, before the COVID-19 pandemic. After roughly ten days of culture, CD4+ T cells were isolated. Assay: immunoSEQ multiplex PCR; the TCRdb copy retains only in-frame clones and omits some. The profile shows around 16,000 clones, 75% to 85% of them singletons. For these receptors, no antigen is known. The sample comprised CD4+ T cells from PBMCs, cultured in vitro. The receptors come from a human donor in good health.

This clone was seen more than once but under ten times. The chain couples TRBV19 to TRBJ1-5, with 7 bases fitting TRBD1. The CDR3 has 14 residues. Germline CDR1 reads LNHDA; CDR2 reads SQIVND (reference sequence). Trimming took 6 bases from V and 6 from J; bases not matched to a gene: 8. This chain's CDR3 is CASRLTGSVQPQHF. Here the CDR3 DNA reads TGTGCCAGTAGACTGACAGGGTCGGTTCAGCCCCAGCATTTT. The complete variable domain, with remaining parts taken from reference TRBV19 and TRBJ1-5, reads DGGITQSPKYLFRKEGQNVTLSCEQNLNHDAMYWYRQDPGQGLRLIYYSQIVNDFQKGDIAEGYSVSREKKESFPLTVTSAQKNPTAFYLCASRLTGSVQPQHFGDGTRLSIL.

For the CDR3, the DNA is TGTGCCAGTAGTATTTTGGGACAGGGGATCGGCGGGGAGCTGTTTTTT. It encodes CASSILGQGIGGELFF. The chain employs TRBV19 and TRBJ2-2; 10 positions match TRBD1. CDR3 length: 16 residues. Germline V gene lookup returns CDR1 LNHDA and CDR2 SQIVND (reference sequence). The V gene end was trimmed by 3 bases and the J gene end by 7 bases; junction bases not matched to a gene: 8.

The V call is TRBV6-1, the J call TRBJ2-2; D remains unclear. The CDR3 covers 14 residues. Germline V gene sequence: CDR1 MNHNS, CDR2 SASEGT. Trimming removed 0 bases from V and 5 bases from J, with 7 bases in between. The CDR3: CASSEAPETGELFF. The CDR3 DNA is TGTGCCAGCAGTGAAGCTCCAGAAACCGGGGAGCTGTTTTTT.

This clone was counted only a few times. The V and J genes are TRBV3-1 (or the pseudogene TRBV3-2) and TRBJ1-6; a possible D gene is TRBD1 (5 bases). V lost 0 bases and J lost 7, with 13 bases in between. Germline assignment: CDR1 LGHDT and CDR2 YNNKEL (reference sequence). The CDR3 contains 16 residues. The CDR3 sequence is CASSQDGGRQNSPLHF. The CDR3 DNA reads TGTGCCAGCAGCCAAGATGGGGGGAGGCAGAATTCACCCCTCCACTTT.

The V call is TRBV6-5, the J call TRBJ2-2, with 9 positions matching TRBD1. The length of the CDR3 is 15 residues. The germline V gene encodes CDR1 MNHEY and CDR2 SVGAGI. V lost 5 bases and J lost 7; bases outside the gene matches: 8. CDR3 amino acids: CASSKEQGAGGELFF. The DNA for the CDR3 is TGTGCCAGCAGTAAGGAACAGGGGGCCGGCGGGGAGCTGTTTTTT.

This rearrangement joins TRBV9 to TRBJ2-5; weak D call: TRBD2 (6 bases). CDR1 SGDLS and CDR2 YYNGEE come from the germline V gene. V was cut by 2 bases and J by 4 bases, with 12 bases left in between. This CDR3 contains 14 residues. CDR3 loop: CASSVQGGGETQYF. In nucleotides, the CDR3 is TGTGCCAGCAGCGTTCAGGGAGGCGGAGAGACCCAGTACTTC.

V and J are TRBV7-8 and TRBJ1-1, with a tentative D call TRBD1 (5 bases). With 0 bases removed from V and 2 bases from J, the gap between germline ends came to 7 bases. This CDR3 is 14 amino acids long. In germline, CDR1 is SGHVS, CDR2 FQNEAQ. In nucleotides, the CDR3 is TGTGCCAGCAGCTTAGCAGGGGATAACACTGAAGCTTTCTTT. As protein: CASSLAGDNTEAFF.

This chain uses TRBV28 with TRBJ2-4, with 7 bases aligning to TRBD1. Germline V gene sequence: CDR1 MDHEN, CDR2 SYDVKM. V was clipped by 4 bases and J by 0 bases; unmatched bases: 6. This CDR3 spans 16 amino acids. The CDR3 sequence: CASSYRGELAKNIQYF. CDR3 sequence (DNA): TGTGCCAGCAGTTACAGGGGCGAGCTAGCCAAAAACATTCAGTACTTC.

This rearrangement joins TRBV24-1 to TRBJ2-7; D unresolved. The CDR3 has 16 amino acids. With 2 bases removed from V and 3 bases from J, the gap between germline ends came to 16 bases. CDR1 and CDR2 (germline): KGHDR, SFDVKD. Written as DNA, the CDR3 is TGTGCCACCAGTGATTCCTCCTTGGACCCCTACTACGAGCAGTACTTC. It encodes CATSDSSLDPYYEQYF.

This clone showed up just a few times. The rearrangement links TRBV11-2 to TRBJ1-5; D gene ambiguous. The CDR3 loop spans 13 amino acids. Germline V lookup: CDR1 SGHAT, CDR2 FQNNGV. Trimming took 5 bases from V and 3 from J, leaving 8 bases between them. The CDR3 nucleotides are TGTGCCAGCAGCGGCCCTAACAATCAGCCCCAGCATTTT. This codes for CASSGPNNQPQHF.

This chain joins TRBV3-1 (or the pseudogene TRBV3-2) and TRBJ2-5, with 8 bases aligning to TRBD2. The CDR3 is made up of 16 amino acids. Per germline, CDR1 LGHDT and CDR2 YNNKEL (reference sequence). J lost 5 bases, V lost 4 bases, and 12 bases had no gene match. This CDR3 reads CASSPGLAEGQETQYF. The DNA for the CDR3 is TGTGCCAGCAGCCCAGGACTAGCAGAAGGGCAGGAGACCCAGTACTTC.

V gene TRBV28 combines with J gene TRBJ1-1; D remains ambiguous. From germline, CDR1 is MDHEN and CDR2 SYDVKM. This CDR3 contains 11 residues. Trimming took 8 bases from V and 9 from J, leaving 13 bases between them. The chain's CDR3 is CASGGGLKAFF. Written as DNA, the CDR3 is TGTGCCAGCGGTGGAGGGCTCAAAGCTTTCTTT. The complete variable domain, with remaining parts taken from reference TRBV28 and TRBJ1-1, reads DVKVTQSSRYLVKRTGEKVFLECVQDMDHENMFWYRQDPGLGLRLIYFSYDVKMKEKGDIPEGYSVSREKKERFSLILESASTNQTSMYLCASGGGLKAFFGQGTRLTVV.

The chain combines TRBV9 with TRBJ2-1; 9 positions agree with TRBD2. The V gene's germline CDR1 is SGDLS and CDR2 YYNGEE. Trimming took 4 bases from V and 8 from J; bases not matched to a gene: 13. This CDR3 has 16 residues. CDR3 region: CASSPRPGLASYEQFF. The DNA for the CDR3 is TGTGCCAGCAGCCCACGCCCGGGACTAGCTAGCTATGAGCAGTTCTTC.

This clone has a single count. The genes are TRBV24-1 and TRBJ2-5, with D maybe TRBD1 (6 bases). This CDR3 contains 12 residues. V was pared by 5 bases and J by 5 bases, with 8 bases between. Germline assignment: CDR1 KGHDR and CDR2 SFDVKD. CDR3 region: CATSVTGETQYF. Here the CDR3 DNA reads TGTGCCACCAGTGTCACAGGGGAGACCCAGTACTTC.

The chain has TRBV6-1 and TRBJ1-1, with 10 bases lining up with TRBD1. After removal of 3 bases from V and 3 bases from J, the junction contained 10 bases not matched to a gene. There are 17 residues in the CDR3. CDR1 is MNHNS and CDR2 is SASEGT in the germline V gene. The CDR3 protein is CASSDVPGQGWDTEAFF. Written as DNA, the CDR3 is TGTGCCAGCAGTGACGTCCCGGGACAGGGGTGGGACACTGAAGCTTTCTTT.

The chain has TRBV2 and TRBJ2-1; 9 nucleotides match TRBD1. V shed 7 bases and J 9 bases; nucleotides not matched to a gene: 7. Germline V gene lookup returns CDR1 SNHLY and CDR2 FYNNEI. This CDR3 is built from 13 residues. The CDR3 region is CASTGQGSSEQFF. DNA for the CDR3: TGTGCCAGCACGGGACAGGGTTCCAGTGAGCAGTTCTTC.

The chain employs TRBV9 and TRBJ1-3; D unresolved. V gave up 4 bases and J gave up 1 base, with 12 bases separating them. This CDR3 has 15 amino acids. Germline CDR1 and CDR2: SGDLS and YYNGEE. The CDR3 is CASSSSWLSGNTIYF. CDR3 DNA: TGTGCCAGCAGCTCGTCCTGGCTGTCTGGAAACACCATATATTTT.

The chain couples TRBV7-2 to TRBJ2-2; D might be TRBD2 (5 bases). The germline V gene has CDR1 SGHTA and CDR2 FQGNSA. This CDR3 has 14 amino acids. Trimming shortened V by 1 base and J by 7 bases, and 10 bases separated the two germline ends. This chain's CDR3 is CASSLGAGIGELFF. The DNA for the CDR3 is TGTGCCAGCAGCTTAGGGGCCGGGATCGGGGAGCTGTTTTTT.

The gene calls are TRBV5-1 and TRBJ1-3; unclear D gene. CDR1 is SGHRS, CDR2 YFSETQ, per germline. This CDR3 has 16 residues. Trimming stripped 0 bases from V and 1 base from J, with 11 bases between. The CDR3 DNA sequence: TGCGCCAGCAGCTTGGTTAGCCCGGAGTCTGGAAACACCATATATTTT. It is translated as CASSLVSPESGNTIYF.

The chain joins TRBV19 to TRBJ2-3, with D unclear. The CDR3 spans 15 residues. The V end was cut by 5 bases, the J end by 4 bases, with 16 bases between. Germline assignment: CDR1 LNHDA and CDR2 SQIVND (reference sequence). The CDR3 protein is CASSGPPGSPDTQYF. Here the CDR3 DNA reads TGTGCCAGTAGTGGCCCTCCTGGTAGCCCAGATACGCAGTATTTT. Based on the CDR3 plus reference TRBV19 and TRBJ2-3, the full variable domain is DGGITQSPKYLFRKEGQNVTLSCEQNLNHDAMYWYRQDPGQGLRLIYYSQIVNDFQKGDIAEGYSVSREKKESFPLTVTSAQKNPTAFYLCASSGPPGSPDTQYFGPGTRLTVL.

The chain couples TRBV28 to TRBJ2-5; 7 bases align to TRBD2. The germline V gene encodes CDR1 MDHEN and CDR2 SYDVKM. The J segment lost 2 bases and the V segment lost 4 bases, leaving 4 bases of the junction unmatched. CDR3 size: 14 residues. CDR3 nucleotide sequence: TGTGCCAGCAGTTGGGGCGGGGGACAAGAGACCCAGTACTTC. As protein: CASSWGGGQETQYF.

The rearrangement joins TRBV2 to TRBJ1-1; D is possibly TRBD1 (6 bases). The CDR3 has 13 residues. Germline V lookup: CDR1 SNHLY, CDR2 FYNNEI. V was pared by 7 bases and J by 2 bases, with 11 bases between. This CDR3 is CASKWGLNTEAFF. DNA for the CDR3: TGTGCCAGCAAATGGGGGCTCAACACTGAAGCTTTCTTT.

In its sample, this clone was seen a few times. The gene calls are TRBV10-1 and TRBJ1-2; perhaps TRBD1 as D (6 bases). Germline lookup yields CDR1 WNHNN and CDR2 SYGVQD (reference sequence). V lost 4 bases, J lost 8 bases, and 14 bases lay in between. The CDR3 consists of 13 residues. The DNA for the CDR3 is TGCGCCAGCAGTGCCTCAGGGGCCGGGGGCTACACCTTC. Protein: CASSASGAGGYTF.